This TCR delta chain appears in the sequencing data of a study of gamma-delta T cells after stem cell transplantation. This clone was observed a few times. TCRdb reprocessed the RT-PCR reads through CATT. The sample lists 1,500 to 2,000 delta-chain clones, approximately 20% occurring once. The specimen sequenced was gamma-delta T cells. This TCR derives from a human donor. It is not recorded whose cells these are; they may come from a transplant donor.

CDR3 nucleotides: TGTGCCTGTGACACCGTGGGACTGGGGGATACGGAGACCCGGAGTTACACCGATAAACTCATCTTT. Its translation is CACDTVGLGDTETRSYTDKLIF. The chain couples TRDV2 to TRDJ1; 13 bases line up with TRDD3. Germline CDR1 is GEAIGNYY and CDR2 is EKD. The CDR3 runs to 22 residues. The trim removed 0 bases at V and 0 bases at J, leaving 18 bases unmatched.